This T cell receptor beta chain originates from a study of blood T cell repertoires in COVID-19. Study details: There were acute and convalescent COVID-19 samples, and they came from the United States, Italy and Spain.

The protocol was immunoSEQ multiplex PCR, while the TCRdb copy is restricted to in-frame clones and leaves out a portion. This sample yields 310,000 or so clones, of which 80% to 90% are seen a single time; about 10% belongs to the top ten. Across fewer than 25 US areas, participants ranged in age from about 18 to 90 years. Recovered Cohort 3 donors showed two negative PCRs, clearance, or symptom resolution. There are 16 residues in the CDR3. The germline gives CDR1 LNHDA, CDR2 SQIVND (reference sequence). Trimming removed 4 bases at V and 0 bases at J, with 13 bases between. What was sequenced was PBMCs or T cells enriched from blood (not recorded which). The receptor's source is a woman under 30 who had recovered from COVID-19. The rearrangement uses TRBV19 and TRBJ2-1, with a tentative D call TRBD2 (6 bases). The CDR3 loop is CASSTRDWSSYNEQFF. The CDR3 DNA reads TGTGCCAGTAGTACCCGGGACTGGAGCTCCTACAATGAGCAGTTCTTC.